The subject of this entry is one T cell receptor beta chain. The record originates from a study of cytomegalovirus exposure and HLA in healthy donors. Study-level background: Some 85 million unique TCRs, all from HLA-typed donors, were included in an early release of the data.

All donors participated as healthy donors of bone marrow. This PCR relied on a set of 60 Vbeta primers and 13 Jbeta primers. Assay: immunoSEQ multiplex PCR; the TCRdb copy retains only in-frame clones and omits some. This table has 100,000 to 150,000 clones, 80% appearing once. V lost 2 bases to trimming and J lost 6 bases; unmatched junction nucleotides: 9. The CDR3 runs 16 residues. The sequenced material came from PBMCs. This TCR was recovered from a young man in good health and CMV-seronegative. This chain uses TRBV23-1 with TRBJ2-2, with TRBD2 matching over 7 bases. TRBV23-1 is an ORF for which the function is uncertain. The CDR3 coding sequence is TGCGCCAGCAGTCAAAAATTACCTAGCGGTTCCGGGGAGCTGTTTTTT. It translates to CASSQKLPSGSGELFF.